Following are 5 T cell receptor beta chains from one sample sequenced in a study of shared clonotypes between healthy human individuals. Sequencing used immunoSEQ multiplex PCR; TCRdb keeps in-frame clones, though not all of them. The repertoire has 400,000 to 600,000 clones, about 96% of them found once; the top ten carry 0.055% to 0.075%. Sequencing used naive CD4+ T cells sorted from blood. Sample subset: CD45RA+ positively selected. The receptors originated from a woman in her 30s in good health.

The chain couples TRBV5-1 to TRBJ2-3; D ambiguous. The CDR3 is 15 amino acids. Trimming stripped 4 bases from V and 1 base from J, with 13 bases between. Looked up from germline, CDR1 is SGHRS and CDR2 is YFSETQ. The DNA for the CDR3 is TGCGCCAGCAGCGAACGGCTGGGCCGCACAGATACGCAGTATTTT. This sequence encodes CASSERLGRTDTQYF.

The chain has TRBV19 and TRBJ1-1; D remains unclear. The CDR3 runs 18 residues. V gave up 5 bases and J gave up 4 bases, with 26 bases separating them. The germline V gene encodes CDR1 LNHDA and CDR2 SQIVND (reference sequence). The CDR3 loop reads CASSLRRLDAPSGTEAFF. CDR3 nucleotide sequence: TGTGCCAGTAGTCTGCGGAGATTAGACGCCCCCTCAGGCACTGAAGCTTTCTTT. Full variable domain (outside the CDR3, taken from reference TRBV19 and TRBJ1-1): DGGITQSPKYLFRKEGQNVTLSCEQNLNHDAMYWYRQDPGQGLRLIYYSQIVNDFQKGDIAEGYSVSREKKESFPLTVTSAQKNPTAFYLCASSLRRLDAPSGTEAFFGQGTRLTVV.

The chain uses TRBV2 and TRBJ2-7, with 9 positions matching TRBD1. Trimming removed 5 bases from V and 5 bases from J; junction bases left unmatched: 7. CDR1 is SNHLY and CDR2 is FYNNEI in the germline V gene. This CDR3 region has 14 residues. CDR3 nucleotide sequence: TGTGCCAGCAGTCTACAGGGGGCGGTGAACGAGCAGTACTTC. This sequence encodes CASSLQGAVNEQYF.

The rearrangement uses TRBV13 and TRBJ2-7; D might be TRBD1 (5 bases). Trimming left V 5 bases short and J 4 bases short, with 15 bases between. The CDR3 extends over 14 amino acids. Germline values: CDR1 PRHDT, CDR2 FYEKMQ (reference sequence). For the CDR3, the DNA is TGTGCCAGCAGCCGGGCAGGGTTCAGGTACGAGCAGTACTTC. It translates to CASSRAGFRYEQYF. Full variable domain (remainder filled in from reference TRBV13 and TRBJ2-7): AAGVIQSPRHLIKEKRETATLKCYPIPRHDTVYWYQQGPGQDPQFLISFYEKMQSDKGSIPDRFSAQQFSDYHSELNMSSLELGDSALYFCASSRAGFRYEQYFGPGTRLTVT.

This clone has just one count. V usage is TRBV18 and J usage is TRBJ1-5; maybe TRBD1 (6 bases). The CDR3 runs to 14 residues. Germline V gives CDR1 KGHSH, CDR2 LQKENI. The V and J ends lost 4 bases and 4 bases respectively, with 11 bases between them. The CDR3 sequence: CASSLRGGNQPQHF. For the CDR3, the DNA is TGTGCCAGCTCACTAAGGGGGGGAAATCAGCCCCAGCATTTT.